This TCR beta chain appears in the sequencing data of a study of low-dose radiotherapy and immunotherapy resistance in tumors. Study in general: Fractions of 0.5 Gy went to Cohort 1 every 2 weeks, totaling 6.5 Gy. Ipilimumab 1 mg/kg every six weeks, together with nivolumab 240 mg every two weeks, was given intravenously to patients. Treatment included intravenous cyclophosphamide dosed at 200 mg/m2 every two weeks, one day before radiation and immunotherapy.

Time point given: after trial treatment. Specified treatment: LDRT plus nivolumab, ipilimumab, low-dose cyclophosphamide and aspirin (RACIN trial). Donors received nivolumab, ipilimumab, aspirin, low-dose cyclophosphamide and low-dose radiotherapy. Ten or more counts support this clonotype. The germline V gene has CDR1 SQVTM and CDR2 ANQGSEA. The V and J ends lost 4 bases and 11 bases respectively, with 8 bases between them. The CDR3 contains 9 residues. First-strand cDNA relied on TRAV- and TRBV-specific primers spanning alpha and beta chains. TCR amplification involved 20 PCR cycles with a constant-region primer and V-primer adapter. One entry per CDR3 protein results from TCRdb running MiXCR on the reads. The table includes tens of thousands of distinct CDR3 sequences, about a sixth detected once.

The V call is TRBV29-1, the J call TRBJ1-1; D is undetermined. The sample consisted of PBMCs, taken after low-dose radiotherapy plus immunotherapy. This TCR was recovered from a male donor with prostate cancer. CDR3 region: CSVGDRAFF. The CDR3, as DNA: TGCAGCGTTGGGGATCGGGCTTTCTTT.